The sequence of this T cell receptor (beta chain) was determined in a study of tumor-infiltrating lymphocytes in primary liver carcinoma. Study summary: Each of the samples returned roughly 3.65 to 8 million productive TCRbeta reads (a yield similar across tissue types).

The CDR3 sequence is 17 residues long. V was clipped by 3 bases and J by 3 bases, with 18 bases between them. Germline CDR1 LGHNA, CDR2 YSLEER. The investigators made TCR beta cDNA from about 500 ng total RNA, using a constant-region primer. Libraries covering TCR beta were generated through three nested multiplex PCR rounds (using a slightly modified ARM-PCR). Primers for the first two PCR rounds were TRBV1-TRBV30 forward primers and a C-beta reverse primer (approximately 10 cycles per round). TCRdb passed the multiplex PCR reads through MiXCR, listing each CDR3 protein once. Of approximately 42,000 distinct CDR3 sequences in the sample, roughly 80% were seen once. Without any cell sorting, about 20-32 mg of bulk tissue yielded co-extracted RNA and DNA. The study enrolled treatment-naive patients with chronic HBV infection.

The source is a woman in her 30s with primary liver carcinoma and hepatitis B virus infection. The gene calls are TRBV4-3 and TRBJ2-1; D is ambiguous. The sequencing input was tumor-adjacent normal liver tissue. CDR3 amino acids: CASSQGFEMRFYNEQFF. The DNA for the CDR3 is TGCGCCAGCAGCCAGGGTTTCGAGATGAGATTCTACAATGAGCAGTTCTTC.